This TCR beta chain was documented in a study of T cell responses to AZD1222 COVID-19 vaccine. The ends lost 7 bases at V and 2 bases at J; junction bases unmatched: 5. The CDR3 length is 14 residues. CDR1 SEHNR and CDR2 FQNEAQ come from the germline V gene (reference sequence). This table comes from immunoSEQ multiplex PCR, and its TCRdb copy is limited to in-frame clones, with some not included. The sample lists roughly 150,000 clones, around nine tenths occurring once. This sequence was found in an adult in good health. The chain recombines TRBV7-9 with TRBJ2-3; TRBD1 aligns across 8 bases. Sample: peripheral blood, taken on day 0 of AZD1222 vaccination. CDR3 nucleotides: TGTGCCAGCAACCCAGGGGGCAACACAGATACGCAGTATTTT. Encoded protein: CASNPGGNTDTQYF.